A single sample is the source of the 9 T cell receptor beta chains below, sequenced in a study of identifying expanded T cells in peripheral blood. The method was immunoSEQ multiplex PCR; TCRdb's version includes in-frame clones alone and lacks a portion of them. The sample lists more than 85,000 clones, approximately 90% seen once, with 13% to 15% in the top ten. Sequenced sample: blood. The origin of the receptors is a person aged 18-69 years in good health.

The J gene is TRBJ2-7, the V gene TRBV5-5; D perhaps matches TRBD2 (6 bases). The CDR3 is 12 residues long. V lost 6 bases to trimming and J lost 6 bases, with 13 bases between them. Per germline, CDR1 SGHKS and CDR2 YYEKEE (reference sequence). The CDR3 loop is CASNRGNGEQYF. The CDR3 DNA reads as TGTGCCAGCAACCGCGGGAACGGCGAGCAGTACTTC.

This sequence joins TRBV28 and TRBJ2-7; tentative D call: TRBD1 (5 bases). V was cut by 6 bases and J by 2 bases, with 20 bases left in between. Germline V gene lookup returns CDR1 MDHEN and CDR2 SYDVKM. This CDR3 has 16 residues. CDR3 sequence reads: CASRPGSGYRAYEQYF. CDR3 DNA sequence: TGTGCCAGCAGACCCGGTTCAGGGTATCGCGCCTACGAGCAGTACTTC.

V is TRBV27 and J is TRBJ2-7; a weak D match, TRBD2 (5 bases). This CDR3 comprises 12 residues. Germline V gene data show CDR1 as MNHEY and CDR2 as SMNVEV (reference sequence). The V end lost 7 bases, the J end lost 4 bases, and 11 bases lay between the germline ends. Here the CDR3 reads CASIGRRYEQYF. The CDR3 DNA follows: TGTGCCAGCATAGGCAGGAGGTACGAGCAGTACTTC.

The genes are TRBV7-5 and TRBJ2-1; the table gives TRBD2 as D, unverified against the DNA. TRBV7-5 is a known pseudogene. The CDR3 is 17 residues long. The CDR3 sequence is CARSLRLLAGGLDEQFF. CDR3 nucleotide sequence: TGTGCCAGAAGCTTAAGGTTACTAGCGGGAGGGTTGGATGAGCAGTTCTTC.

The chain is built from TRBV27 and TRBJ2-7; D not resolved. The CDR3 runs to 13 residues. Germline V gene data show CDR1 as MNHEY and CDR2 as SMNVEV (reference sequence). Trimming shortened V by 2 bases and J by 3 bases, and 8 bases separated the two germline ends. This CDR3 is CASSLTGNYEQYF. The CDR3 bases are TGTGCCAGCAGTTTAACTGGAAACTACGAGCAGTACTTC.

The V gene is TRBV5-4, the J gene TRBJ2-3; D call uncertain. This CDR3 is 12 amino acids long. CDR1 and CDR2 from the germline V gene are SGHNT and YYREEE (reference sequence). Trimming removed 4 bases from V and 2 bases from J, with 5 bases in between. The CDR3 protein is CASSGATDTQYF. CDR3 nucleotide sequence: TGTGCCAGCAGCGGAGCCACAGATACGCAGTATTTT.

The CDR3 nucleotides read TGCGCCAGCAGCCAAGATCCTGGAGGGGTCAATGAGCAGTTCTTC. Translated, it gives CASSQDPGGVNEQFF. This sequence joins TRBV4-1 and TRBJ2-1; possibly TRBD2 for D (6 bases). Trimming cost V 0 bases and J 6 bases, with 12 bases left between them. CDR3 length: 15 residues. In germline, CDR1 is MGHRA, CDR2 YSYEKL.

The chain employs TRBV4-1 and TRBJ1-5; 7 positions agree with TRBD1. CDR3 length: 16 amino acids. From germline, CDR1 is MGHRA and CDR2 YSYEKL. V shed 4 bases and J 4 bases; nucleotides not matched to a gene: 10. CDR3 loop: CASSPRTGQFNQPQHF. Written as DNA, the CDR3 is TGCGCCAGCAGCCCCAGGACAGGACAATTTAATCAGCCCCAGCATTTT.

The count of this clone is one. V usage is TRBV2 and J usage is TRBJ1-6; D perhaps matches TRBD1 (6 bases). Germline V gives CDR1 SNHLY, CDR2 FYNNEI. V lost 5 bases to trimming and J lost 2 bases, with 13 bases between them. This CDR3 spans 16 amino acids. Written as DNA, the CDR3 is TGTGCCAGCAGTTACTTAGGACAGACCTATAATTCACCCCTCCACTTT. Protein: CASSYLGQTYNSPLHF.